This T cell receptor (beta chain) emerged from a study of OX40 agonist ivuxolimab in advanced cancers. Study overall: The study treated patients with ivuxolimab, an agonistic anti-OX40 (CD134) antibody. Findings of the study overall: Blood T cells, both CD4+ and CD8+, expanded clonally by week 6 at 0.1 to 3.0 mg/kg. Antigens targeted by the expanded peripheral T cells were not determined.

TCRdb keeps only in-frame clones here, not all; method: immunoSEQ multiplex PCR. Here the sample spans roughly 68,000 clones, 83% being singletons. Deletions cut 0 bases from V and 2 bases from J, with 12 bases between. The CDR3 sequence is 16 residues long. CDR1 SGHRS and CDR2 YFSETQ come from the germline V gene. To note about this clone: Its target is unknown. The sample has other DNA sequences that encode this CDR3 too.

The chain has TRBV5-1 and TRBJ1-5, with D possibly being TRBD1 (5 bases). The sequences come from CD4+ or CD8+ T cells sorted from blood, collected in a trial of the OX40 agonist ivuxolimab. This TCR was sampled from an adult with an advanced solid tumor such as melanoma, head and neck, liver or kidney cancer. The CDR3 coding sequence is TGCGCCAGCAGCTTGGACGGGGCAGGAGGCAATCAGCCCCAGCATTTT. It codes for CASSLDGAGGNQPQHF.